In this sample, the clone carrying this T cell receptor beta chain turned up many times. The target antigen is unknown. This record comes from a study of regulatory T cells in long-lasting Graves disease. Study-wide results and caveats: Repertoires from persistent disease leaned toward TRBV28, TRBJ1-2 and TRBJ2-5. Persistent Graves' disease cases displayed lower TCR diversity than newly diagnosed ones.

The CDR3 runs to 15 residues. Germline CDR1 and CDR2: MNHEY and SVGEGT. V dropped 5 bases and J dropped 1; count of bases not matched to a gene: 8. Described time point: newly diagnosed GD, antithyroid drugs for less than 3 months. Isolated PBMC RNA provided the starting material for the TCR library. The TCR beta library used iRepertoire HTBI primers with Arm-PCR amplification of CDR3. One entry per CDR3 protein results from TCRdb running MiXCR on the multiplex PCR reads. The data contain fewer than 450,000 distinct CDR3 sequences, 15% of them singletons. The same specimen was also included in a second study, on T cells in Graves' hyperthyroidism and ophthalmopathy. As that report states: A set of HTBI primers served as the primers for a first-round RT-PCR of the TCR CDR3.

Sample: peripheral blood mononuclear cells (PBMCs), taken at new diagnosis, from a patient treated with antithyroid drugs. The chain combines TRBV6-2 or TRBV6-3 with TRBJ2-7; TRBD2 agrees at 7 bases. The clonotype originates from a woman aged 40-49 years with Graves disease. The CDR3 loop is CASSPREAGSYEQYF. As DNA, the CDR3 is TGTGCCAGCAGTCCCCGGGAAGCGGGATCCTACGAGCAGTACTTC.